This section outlines one T cell receptor (beta chain) sequence together with its context. The data stem from a study of shared clonotypes between healthy human individuals. Deep was the level used in running the assay. Unsorted PBMC DNA was run through sequencing on ten immunoSEQ deep assay plates. Measured with immunoSEQ multiplex PCR; TCRdb has only the in-frame clones, and not every one. Here the sample spans 450,000 to 600,000 clones, 79% being singletons. V dropped 3 bases and J dropped 5; count of bases not matched to a gene: 7. The V gene's germline CDR1 is SGHNT and CDR2 YYREEE (reference sequence). CDR3 length: 16 amino acids.

The sample taken for sequencing was PBMCs. The receptor comes from a middle-aged woman in good health. Some clones in this sample may be carry-over from other donors' samples. The chain has TRBV5-4 and TRBJ2-1; TRBD1 agrees at 11 bases. The CDR3 DNA sequence: TGTGCCAGCAGCTCGGAACCGGGACAGGGGGACAATGAGCAGTTCTTC. As protein: CASSSEPGQGDNEQFF.